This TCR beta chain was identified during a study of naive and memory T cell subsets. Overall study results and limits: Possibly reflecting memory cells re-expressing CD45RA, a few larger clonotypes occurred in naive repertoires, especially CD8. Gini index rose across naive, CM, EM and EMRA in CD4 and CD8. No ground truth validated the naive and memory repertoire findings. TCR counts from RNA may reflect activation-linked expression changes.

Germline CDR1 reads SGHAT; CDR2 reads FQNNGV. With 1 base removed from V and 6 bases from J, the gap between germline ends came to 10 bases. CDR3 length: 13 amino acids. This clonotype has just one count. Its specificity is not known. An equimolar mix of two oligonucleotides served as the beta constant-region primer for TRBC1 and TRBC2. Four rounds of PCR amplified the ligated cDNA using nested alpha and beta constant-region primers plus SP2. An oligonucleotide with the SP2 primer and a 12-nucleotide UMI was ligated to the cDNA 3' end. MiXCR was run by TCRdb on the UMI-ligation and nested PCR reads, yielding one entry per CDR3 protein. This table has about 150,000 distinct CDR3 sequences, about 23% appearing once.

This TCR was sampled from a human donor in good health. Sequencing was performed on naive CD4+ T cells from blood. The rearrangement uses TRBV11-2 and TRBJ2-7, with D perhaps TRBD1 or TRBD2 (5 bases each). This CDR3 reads CASSLGWGTEQYF. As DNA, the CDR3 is TGTGCCAGCAGCTTAGGTTGGGGGACCGAGCAGTACTTC.